This T cell receptor (beta chain) comes out of a study of tumor-infiltrating lymphocytes in localized non-small cell lung cancer. Study conclusions and caveats: No link was found between tumor T-cell fraction and recurrence-free survival.

CDR1 and CDR2 (germline): MNHNS, SASEGT. The CDR3 is 15 residues long. V lost 5 bases and J lost 6; bases outside the gene matches: 9. Measured with immunoSEQ multiplex PCR; TCRdb has only the in-frame clones, and not every one. The sample yields over 15,000 clones, approximately 72% seen once. This clone showed up just a few times. Its cognate antigen is unknown. The clonotype was recovered from a human donor with non-small cell lung cancer. Material for sequencing was lung tumor tissue. The chain couples TRBV6-1 to TRBJ1-5, with 8 positions matching TRBD1. This chain's CDR3 is CASSTMTGAGQPQHF. In DNA form, the CDR3 reads TGTGCCAGCAGTACGATGACAGGGGCCGGTCAGCCCCAGCATTTT.